This TCR beta chain was observed in a study of shared clonotypes between healthy human individuals (TCRdb year 2020). About the investigation overall: A few men and a couple of women, aged 18 to 49 years, made up the cohort. Per donor, three plates each were used for CD4 naive and CD4 memory, two for CD8 naive, and one for CD8 memory. Blood TCR repertoires of five healthy adults were deeply sequenced to estimate repertoire size and the extent of clonotype sharing between individuals. Different laboratories and diverse techniques were used to prepare libraries and sequence TCR repertoires, to increase sequencing depth and limit assay-specific biases. Between about 0.9 and 8.9 billion PBMCs per donor were obtained by leukapheresis.

The donors were healthy, HIV-negative adults who had no recently reported acute infections or vaccinations. Every donor was a Caucasian adult living in Nashville, Tennessee, USA. CD4+ T cells were enriched by magnetic negative selection, after which naive cells were positively selected on CD45RA and the negative fraction was taken as the memory subset. Blood was collected by leukapheresis, and PBMCs were isolated by Ficoll-Histopaque density gradient centrifugation and then cryopreserved in liquid nitrogen vapor phase. Analytical flow cytometry was used to check the purity and quantity of every magnetically sorted T cell population. Genomic DNA was isolated from every sorted fraction and measured by UV absorbance on a Nanodrop 2000c. General findings and caveats noted by the study authors: Pairwise subsampling led to the expectation that sequencing depth would affect the degree of clonotype sharing among donors. About 5% of naive CD4, roughly 3.6% of naive CD8, about 2.1% of memory CD4, and roughly 0.4% of memory CD8 clonotypes were shared across a few donors. Compared with non-shared clonotypes, the clonotypes found in all four sorted-subset donors had higher generation probabilities. The small number of donors limited the genetic and exposure-history diversity represented. Rarefaction of sorted-subset datasets indicated incomplete sequencing despite the large sequencing depth. Estimated clonotype richness was generally larger for naive than for memory subsets. Sampling was restricted to blood, and TCR repertoires in tissues likely differ from the TCR repertoires found in blood.

Using the deep immunoSEQ assay, TCR CDR3 regions were amplified from genomic DNA by multiplex PCR. Extracted genomic DNA from each cell subset was distributed evenly across all wells of several immunoSEQ 96-well plates, and each plate was treated as a replicate. Each replicate PCR for sorted subsets received around 0.2 ug genomic DNA, equal to some 32,000 T cell genomes. Purified libraries were measured with a Qubit 3.0 fluorometer, size-checked on a Bioanalyzer 2100, and measured again with the KAPA Library Quantification kit. Each immunoSEQ 96-well plate was sequenced on its own single-read 150-cycle Illumina NextSeq 550 flow cell. The paper's data handling went like this. Because the immunoSEQ output held only junctional sequences and lacked quality scores, the filtering could not match the filtering applied to full-length reads. Sequences were annotated with PyIR, a Python wrapper for IgBLAST v1.9, using IMGT germline references to assign V/J genes and CDR3. Reads were removed for weak V/J assignments (E-value above 1e-6), missing CDR3, stop codons, out-of-frame junctions, or ambiguous translated residues. A V3J clonotype was defined by an identical inferred V gene, J gene, and CDR3 amino acid sequence. To compute the percentage overlap between repertoires, the number of shared unique clonotypes was divided by the size of the smaller repertoire. Repertoire richness was assessed with RTK rarefaction, the Chao1 estimator, and Recon v2.1 estimates of unobserved clonotypes. Generation probabilities were computed with OLGA for all TCRbeta clonotypes obtained by the gDNA method from a handful of donors. Drawn from immuneACCESS, this table holds only the in-frame rearrangements with V and J called that TCRdb kept. Clones are partly lost; checked studies trace under half to an unresolved V gene and leave the rest unexplained. The V and J calls and clone size were taken over from that table, and D and trimming were inferred from the DNA. Recorded for this sample are more than 850,000 clones; more than 75% of them occurred a single time. About 0.52% of the sample is taken by the ten largest.

The CDR3 sequence holds 17 residues, the cysteine and phenylalanine included. Only the CDR3 DNA stays, 51 bases, in frame from base 1. Trimming takes 0 bases from V and 2 bases from J, and the germline ends sit 17 bases apart. From the germline V gene, CDR1 is SGHRS and CDR2 is YFSETQ. As for this clone: Its antigen is not yet known. Base qualities were left out, and no much larger clone turns up one base away.

Sequenced sample: memory CD4+ T cells from PBMCs. In the paper's terms, the cell subset or site label means: CD45RA-negative fraction. This clonotype was obtained from a man younger than 30 in good health. Some clones in this sample may be carry-over from other donors' samples. The chain couples TRBV5-1 to TRBJ1-2, and TRBD1 may be the D gene, going by 5 matching bases. The DNA sequence is as follows: TGCGCCAGCAGCTTGGAGGAGGGAGAGGGACCGAACTATGGCTACACCTTC. This is translated as CASSLEEGEGPNYGYTF.